One and the same sample provided the 5 T cell receptor beta chains below, sequenced in a study of T cells in localized non-small cell lung cancer (dated by TCRdb to between 2020 and 2021). To prepare the library, the immunoSEQ multiplex PCR assay was applied. TCRdb carries this immuneACCESS record with in-frame sequences only. Its versions omit some clonotypes, under half of them owing to an unresolved V gene in the studies checked, with the rest unexplained. This sample comprises over a thousand clones, about 25% of them detected only once. The top ten hold about a fifth of the sample. Sequencing was performed on normal lung tissue next to the tumor, taken before any cancer treatment. All receptors derive from a female donor older than 55 with stage I lung adenocarcinoma.

V and J are TRBV11-3 and TRBJ2-7; 10 bases agree with TRBD2. The germline V gene has CDR1 SGHNT and CDR2 YENEEA. The CDR3 is made up of 14 amino acids. V lost 3 bases and J lost 4; bases outside the gene matches: 3. As DNA, the CDR3 is TGTGCCAGCAGCTTGACTAGCGGGTCTTACGAGCAGTACTTC. This codes for CASSLTSGSYEQYF.

The CDR3 protein is CASSVITAYNEQFF. CDR3 bases: TGTGCCAGCAGCGTGATTACTGCCTACAATGAGCAGTTCTTC. The chain couples TRBV7-1 to TRBJ2-1, with D hard to call. TRBV7-1 is identified as an open reading frame with a role that is uncertain. The CDR3 consists of 14 residues. The V end was cut by 5 bases, the J end by 2 bases, with 10 bases between.

This clone was seen a handful of times. This chain connects TRBV11-3 to TRBJ2-5; D not certain. The germline V gene has CDR1 SGHNT and CDR2 YENEEA. V was cut by 3 bases and J by 1 base, with 9 bases left in between. The length of the CDR3 is 14 residues. The CDR3 reads CASSLPRTQETQYF. Here the CDR3 DNA reads TGTGCCAGCAGCTTGCCCAGGACCCAAGAGACCCAGTACTTC.

This clone was seen a handful of times. This chain links TRBV16 with TRBJ1-1; D is uncertain. The germline V gene encodes CDR1 KGHSY and CDR2 FQNENV. This CDR3 spans 14 amino acids. The germline V and J ends were trimmed by 0 bases and 4 bases, with 9 bases remaining between them. As DNA, the CDR3 is TGTGCCAGCAGCCAATCCGCCGGAGGCACTGAAGCTTTCTTT. Translating gives CASSQSAGGTEAFF.

The CDR3, as DNA: TGTGCCACCAGCAGAGATTATGGGGACACAAACACTGAAGCTTTCTTT. It is translated as CATSRDYGDTNTEAFF. The chain uses TRBV15 and TRBJ1-1; perhaps TRBD1 as D (6 bases). CDR3 length: 16 residues. Per the germline V gene, CDR1 is LNHNV and CDR2 is YYDKDF (reference sequence). Trimming pared 0 bases from V and 2 bases from J, leaving 13 bases between.